The text below deals with one T cell receptor beta chain. Its antigen remains unidentified. No quality values exist for individual bases; no much larger clone is one base distant. Stable Graves' hyperthyroidism was defined as no progression to ophthalmopathy during 18 months of follow-up. Hyperthyroidism patients were newly diagnosed, with disease duration under 2 months, and aged 18 to 65 years. Any patient with an uncontrolled infection, another autoimmune disease, pregnancy or lactation was excluded. Diagnoses relied on clinical symptoms, serum thyroxine and TRAb, thyroid ultrasound and orbital computed tomography. PBMCs were isolated from about 9 ml of fresh peripheral blood by Ficoll-Paque density gradient centrifugation. Trizol reagent was used to extract total RNA, and RNA quality was then checked on an Agilent 2100 Bioanalyzer. This sample is part of a study of T cells in Graves' hyperthyroidism and ophthalmopathy (dated by TCRdb to about 2019). Regarding the complete study: Peripheral blood was sampled at the time of initial diagnosis, prior to any treatment. To identify distinguishing TCR V-J signatures, a discovery cohort of 90 to 100 patients was used, comprising 40 to 45 with Graves' ophthalmopathy and under 60 with stable Graves' hyperthyroidism. Whether ophthalmopathy could be predicted prospectively was tested in an independent validation cohort made up of 18 to 20 hyperthyroidism patients plus 17 patients who later progressed to ophthalmopathy. For training and testing, the 100 or so patients in the discovery cohort were randomly divided in a 7:3 ratio. Thyroid tissue and blood T-cell repertoires from six or seven Graves' hyperthyroidism patients were also compared in the study. After blood sampling, hyperthyroidism patients were treated with methimazole at a starting dose of 30 mg daily, and ophthalmopathy patients were treated with high-dose intravenous methylprednisolone. According to the paper, TCR Vbeta CDR3 sequencing was carried out on 135 peripheral blood samples, which came from 40 to 45 ophthalmopathy, approximately 72 hyperthyroidism and roughly 17 progressor patients.

The TCR beta CDR3 regions were amplified from the RNA transcripts. The first round of RT-PCR for the TCR CDR3 was performed with the HTBI primer set and the Qiagen OneStep RT-PCR kit. The libraries were constructed in a second round of multiplex PCR and then size-selected and purified. Paired-end sequencing of the libraries was performed with 100 bp reads on an Illumina HiSeq2000. Turning to the authors' computational methods: SOAPnuke was used to process the raw data, throwing out any read that contained adapters or uncalled bases, had a mean Phred below 15, or lacked an exact constant-primer or identifier match. High-quality paired reads were merged using COPE v1.2.5, and each unique nucleotide sequence was defined as a clonotype. MiTCR v1.1 was used to align clonotypes to the IMGT TRBV, TRBD and TRBJ reference segments. The analysis included only V-J combinations with a frequency above 0.0001, which together covered about 99% of the repertoires. A TCS score was defined as the ratio of F50 (clonal expansion) to E x V (chaos), with BLOSUM62-based TCRdist applied between CDR3 peptides within each V-J. Welch's t-statistics and random forest reduced fewer than 600 V-J features to roughly 13, which were used in a naive Bayes classifier (R e1071). The public sequencing data were trimmed at Q25 with fastp and processed into clonotypes with MiXCR by TCRdb, which kept only in-frame beta chains. Identical CDR3 protein sequences are pooled into one entry, listed with their most common genes and DNA. The V and J calls reflect TCRdb's pipeline rather than the authors' work. Counted in this sample were about 210,000 distinct CDR3 sequences; 15% to 20% of them appeared once. The ten largest clones represent approximately 46% of the sample.

The junction carries 9 bases between V and J, which are trimmed by 5 bases and 10 bases respectively. The germline V gene sets CDR1 to SGHVS and CDR2 to FQNEAQ. Measured from the cysteine to the phenylalanine, the CDR3 is 11 residues long. This entry keeps only the CDR3 DNA: 33 bases, framed from base 1. The research as a whole found: Blood samples also contained most of the expanded thyroid clonotypes (frequency above 0.001), which suggests that blood repertoires may reflect thyroid immune responses. In validation, progression to ophthalmopathy was predicted by the model with more than 65% sensitivity and 72.22% specificity, a median of roughly 6.4 months before onset. In cross-validation, a model built on a 13 V-J signature told ophthalmopathy apart from stable hyperthyroidism with over 85% sensitivity and 81% to 82% specificity, and in testing the same model reached 80%/75%. Sample size was not statistically predetermined, and blinding of investigators to group allocation was not performed.

Sequencing was done on a sample of blood. The TCR originated in a man in his fifties or sixties with Graves' hyperthyroidism. The rearranged chain carries TRBV7-8 and TRBJ2-1; the D gene lacks a confident call. The encoded CDR3 is CASSPMAEQFF. In nucleotides, the sequence is TGTGCCAGCAGCCCTATGGCGGAGCAGTTCTTC.